This TCR beta chain was retrieved from a study of blood T cell repertoires in COVID-19. Study-level background: From T cells, B-cell-depleted T cells, or PBMCs came the material, which was cDNA or gDNA.

Enrollees, roughly 18 to 89 years old, lived in around 23 US areas. Symptom resolution, clearance, or two negative PCRs marked the recovered donors of Cohort 3. V was trimmed by 3 bases and J by 3 bases, leaving 8 bases between them. The CDR3 spans 13 residues. Looked up from germline, CDR1 is KGHSH and CDR2 is LQKENI. Produced via immunoSEQ multiplex PCR; TCRdb's table is partial and in-frame only. The repertoire holds 150,000 to 200,000 clones, with around four fifths as singletons. The receptor was isolated from a woman aged 55-69 years who had recovered from COVID-19. The chain employs TRBV18 and TRBJ1-2; no clear D. The sequenced sample was PBMCs or T cells enriched from blood (not recorded which). For the CDR3, the DNA is TGTGCCAGCTCACCGGAGCAAGACTATGGCTACACCTTC. This codes for CASSPEQDYGYTF.